This T cell receptor (beta chain) appears in the sequencing data of a study of cytomegalovirus exposure and HLA in healthy donors. In regard to this clone: As yet, its antigen is unknown.

Study-wide results and limits: In a later analysis, compared with equally common non-associated chains, HLA-associated beta chains were more expanded.

PCR used 60 Vbeta primers and 13 Jbeta primers. The assay was immunoSEQ multiplex PCR, and TCRdb's table has in-frame clones only and misses some. The sample includes over 150,000 clones, approximately 78% of them seen just once. Sequencing was carried out using PBMCs. This receptor was obtained from a woman aged 50 to 65 in good health and CMV-seropositive.

The CDR3 reads CAISGARNTEAFF. CDR3 sequence (DNA): TGTGCCATCAGTGGAGCCCGGAACACTGAAGCTTTCTTT. V usage is TRBV10-3 and J usage is TRBJ1-1; D gene uncertain. With 4 bases removed from V and 1 base from J, the gap between germline ends came to 7 bases. This CDR3 contains 13 residues. Germline V CDR1 and CDR2: ENHRY, SYGVKD.